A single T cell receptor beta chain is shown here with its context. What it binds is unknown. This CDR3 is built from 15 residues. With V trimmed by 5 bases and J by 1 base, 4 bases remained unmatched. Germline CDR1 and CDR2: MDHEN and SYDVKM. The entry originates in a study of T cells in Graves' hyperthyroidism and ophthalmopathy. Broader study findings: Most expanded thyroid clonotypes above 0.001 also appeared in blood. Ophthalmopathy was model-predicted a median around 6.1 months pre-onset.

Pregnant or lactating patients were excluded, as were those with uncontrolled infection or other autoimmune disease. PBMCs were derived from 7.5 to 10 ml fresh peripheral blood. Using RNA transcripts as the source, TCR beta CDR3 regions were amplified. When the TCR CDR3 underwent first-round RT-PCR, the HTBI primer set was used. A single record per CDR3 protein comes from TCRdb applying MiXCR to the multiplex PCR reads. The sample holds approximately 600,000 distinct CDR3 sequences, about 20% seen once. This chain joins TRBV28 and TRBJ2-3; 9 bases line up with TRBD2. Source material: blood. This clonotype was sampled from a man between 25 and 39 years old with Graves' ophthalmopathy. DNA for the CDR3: TGTGCCAGCAGTGGATCTAGCGGGGGCACAGATACGCAGTATTTT. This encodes CASSGSSGGTDTQYF. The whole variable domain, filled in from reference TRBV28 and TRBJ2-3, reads DVKVTQSSRYLVKRTGEKVFLECVQDMDHENMFWYRQDPGLGLRLIYFSYDVKMKEKGDIPEGYSVSREKKERFSLILESASTNQTSMYLCASSGSSGGTDTQYFGPGTRLTVL.